This note documents a single T cell receptor beta chain sequence. Produced via immunoSEQ multiplex PCR; TCRdb's table is partial and in-frame only. The table has about 68,000 clones, over 75% seen once; the top ten hold roughly 2.4%. The entry originates in a study of blood T cell repertoires in COVID-19. With 5 bases removed from V and 3 bases from J, the gap between germline ends came to 23 bases. The CDR3 extends over 17 amino acids. Germline V lookup: CDR1 SGHVS, CDR2 FQNEAQ. The source material was peripheral blood. The TCR sequence derives from a human donor in a cohort sampled during active COVID-19. The gene calls are TRBV7-8 and TRBJ2-7; D perhaps matches TRBD2 (5 bases). CDR3 loop: CASSRRKTGILYYEQYF. The CDR3 nucleotides read TGTGCCAGCAGCCGTCGAAAGACCGGGATCCTCTACTACGAGCAGTACTTC.